The clone carrying this T cell receptor (beta chain) was seen a handful of times. The target antigen is unknown. V gave up 0 bases and J gave up 0 bases; unmatched junction bases: 9. This CDR3 is 17 amino acids long. Germline CDR1 reads SGHRS; CDR2 reads YFSETQ. The entirety of the isolated RNA underwent reverse transcription, so expressed TCRB transcripts were sequenced. TCRdb keeps only in-frame clones here, not all; method: immunoSEQ multiplex PCR. This sample has hundreds of thousands of clones, with about an eighth found just once. These data come from a study of beta chain features in type 1 diabetes. General study points: TCRB CDR3s from Type 1 diabetes patients were moderately but significantly shorter in all four CD4+ subsets.

The chain uses TRBV5-1 and TRBJ2-7; 7 positions match TRBD1. This TCR was sampled from a man between 18 and 35 years old with type 1 diabetes. Material: naive CD4+ T cells from blood. In DNA form, the CDR3 reads TGCGCCAGCAGCTTGGCGATAACAGGGGTCAGCTCCTACGAGCAGTACTTC. This sequence encodes CASSLAITGVSSYEQYF.